The 27 T cell receptor beta chains presented below share a single source sample, sequenced in a study of T cells after posttransplantation cyclophosphamide. Sequencing was performed with immunoSEQ multiplex PCR; in TCRdb, only in-frame clones are kept and a portion is missing. The sample has under 20,000 clones; roughly 70% are singletons. A marrow graft followed busulfan-fludarabine conditioning, with cyclophosphamide on days +3 and +4. Specimen: PBMCs, collected after an allogeneic stem cell transplant with post-transplant cyclophosphamide. These receptor sequences come from a young adult male patient who received an allogeneic stem cell transplant from a related donor, was CMV-positive, and had acute GVHD only. The graft donor may be the source of some T cells.

V usage is TRBV28 and J usage is TRBJ1-1; D is unresolved. With 6 bases removed from V and 7 bases from J, the gap between germline ends came to 15 bases. The CDR3 consists of 13 residues. CDR1 is MDHEN and CDR2 is SYDVKM in the germline V gene. This chain's CDR3 is CASSRGEVGEAFF. DNA of the CDR3: TGTGCCAGCAGCCGCGGGGAGGTCGGTGAAGCTTTCTTT.

The chain carries TRBV5-4 and TRBJ2-7; no clear D gene. The CDR3 length is 14 residues. Germline V CDR1 and CDR2: SGHNT, YYREEE (reference sequence). With 3 bases removed from V and 2 bases from J, the gap between germline ends came to 12 bases. This CDR3 reads CASSSLERAYEQYF. In nucleotides, the CDR3 is TGTGCCAGCAGCTCCCTGGAGAGAGCCTACGAGCAGTACTTC.

The chain is built from TRBV7-9 and TRBJ1-2, with TRBD1 identical over 9 bases. Looked up from germline, CDR1 is SEHNR and CDR2 is FQNEAQ (reference sequence). This CDR3 is built from 14 residues. Losses at the gene ends were 3 bases for V and 8 bases for J; bases not matched to a gene: 7. The CDR3 region has the DNA TGTGCCAGCAGCTTCTTGGGACAGGGAGACGGCTACACCTTC. As protein: CASSFLGQGDGYTF. Based on the CDR3 plus reference TRBV7-9 and TRBJ1-2, the full variable domain is DTGVSQNPRHKITKRGQNVTFRCDPISEHNRLYWYRQTLGQGPEFLTYFQNEAQLEKSRLLSDRFSAERPKGSFSTLEIQRTEQGDSAMYLCASSFLGQGDGYTFGSGTRLTVV.

This clone was recorded only once. CDR3 nucleotides: TGCGCCAGCAGCCCTGACAGGGGTCCCTACGAGCAGTACTTC. As protein: CASSPDRGPYEQYF. The chain recombines TRBV4-3 with TRBJ2-5; 8 positions match TRBD1. The J call may not be correct, given that the DNA end is closer to TRBJ2-7. Per the germline V gene, CDR1 is LGHNA and CDR2 is YSLEER. The CDR3 runs to 14 residues.

CDR3 in amino acids: CASSFPTGANYGYTF. Here the CDR3 DNA reads TGTGCCAGCAGTTTTCCGACAGGGGCTAACTATGGCTACACCTTC. This chain connects TRBV28 to TRBJ1-2; 8 nucleotides align to TRBD1. Germline V gives CDR1 MDHEN, CDR2 SYDVKM. CDR3 length: 15 amino acids. With V trimmed by 3 bases and J by 0 bases, 3 bases remained unmatched.

Only one count was recorded for this clone. V gene TRBV5-8 combines with J gene TRBJ1-4, with 7 bases that match TRBD1. CDR1 is SGHTS, CDR2 YDEGEE, per germline. The CDR3 sequence is 14 residues long. After removal of 2 bases from V and 8 bases from J, the junction contained 6 bases not matched to a gene. CDR3 DNA: TGTGCCAGCAGCTTTTTAGGGGGCGAGGAAAAACTGTTTTTT. Protein product: CASSFLGGEEKLFF.

The chain recombines TRBV18 with TRBJ1-2; 7 positions agree with TRBD1. This CDR3 has 16 residues. Germline V gene sequence: CDR1 KGHSH, CDR2 LQKENI. The ends lost 2 bases at V and 0 bases at J; junction bases unmatched: 6. The CDR3: CASSPSGTVANYGYTF. CDR3 in DNA: TGTGCCAGCTCACCATCCGGGACAGTAGCTAACTATGGCTACACCTTC.

The chain recombines TRBV11-2 with TRBJ2-7; 7 bases map to TRBD2. V shed 5 bases and J 9 bases; nucleotides not matched to a gene: 16. This CDR3 has 15 residues. Germline V gene lookup returns CDR1 SGHAT and CDR2 FQNNGV. The CDR3 DNA is TGTGCCAGCAGCCCAACTCCCAGCGGGGCACGGGGGCAGTACTTC. Translated, it gives CASSPTPSGARGQYF.

The chain recombines TRBV7-3 with TRBJ2-1; D perhaps matches TRBD1 (6 bases). V lost 5 bases to trimming and J lost 6 bases, with 20 bases between them. The germline V gene encodes CDR1 SGHTA and CDR2 FQGTGA. The CDR3 covers 16 residues. CDR3 DNA: TGTGCCAGCAGCACGACCCCTAATAGCAGGGGCAATGAGCAGTTCTTC. Its translation: CASSTTPNSRGNEQFF.

V usage is TRBV28 and J usage is TRBJ2-5; 8 nucleotides agree with TRBD2. The trim removed 2 bases at V and 6 bases at J, leaving 5 bases unmatched. The CDR3 contains 14 residues. Germline CDR1 and CDR2: MDHEN and SYDVKM. CDR3 sequence reads: CASSLGAGGKTQYF. The CDR3 region has the DNA TGTGCCAGCAGTTTAGGGGCGGGGGGAAAGACCCAGTACTTC. Full variable domain (missing parts from reference TRBV28 and TRBJ2-5): DVKVTQSSRYLVKRTGEKVFLECVQDMDHENMFWYRQDPGLGLRLIYFSYDVKMKEKGDIPEGYSVSREKKERFSLILESASTNQTSMYLCASSLGAGGKTQYFGPGTRLLVL.

The chain employs TRBV2 and TRBJ2-6; the D gene is possibly TRBD1 (5 bases). Per germline, CDR1 SNHLY and CDR2 FYNNEI. This CDR3 contains 14 residues. The CDR3 DNA reads TGTGGTGGCAGGGATTTCTCTGGGGCCAACGTCCTGACTTTC. Translating gives CGGRDFSGANVLTF.

The chain has TRBV15 and TRBJ1-2; D is ambiguous. The CDR3 runs to 12 residues. The V end lost 1 base, the J end lost 3 bases, and 3 bases lay between the germline ends. Germline V gene lookup returns CDR1 LNHNV and CDR2 YYDKDF (reference sequence). Written as DNA, the CDR3 is TGTGCCACCAGCAGAGCCGACTATGGCTACACCTTC. It codes for CATSRADYGYTF.

The CDR3 here is CASSELAGRGTQYF. In DNA form, the CDR3 reads TGTGCCAGCAGTGAACTAGCGGGTCGCGGGACCCAGTACTTC. The chain uses TRBV2 and TRBJ2-5, with TRBD2 identical over 8 bases. The V and J ends lost 2 bases and 7 bases, in that order; junction bases with no gene match: 6. Germline CDR1 SNHLY, CDR2 FYNNEI. The CDR3 contains 14 residues.

This rearrangement joins TRBV15 to TRBJ1-5; a weak D match, TRBD1 (6 bases). Trimming removed 2 bases from V and 0 bases from J, with 14 bases in between. Looked up from germline, CDR1 is LNHNV and CDR2 is YYDKDF (reference sequence). CDR3 length equals 17 residues. The CDR3 region has the DNA TGTGCCACCAGCAGACCAGGACAGTTCTATAGCAATCAGCCCCAGCATTTT. Its translation is CATSRPGQFYSNQPQHF.

J is TRBJ1-1 and V is TRBV5-1; 9 bases match TRBD1. After removal of 4 bases from V and 7 bases from J, the junction contained 11 bases not matched to a gene. The CDR3 extends over 15 amino acids. Germline V gives CDR1 SGHRS, CDR2 YFSETQ. DNA for the CDR3: TGCGCCAGCAGCCAACGCGGGGGACAGGGATTTGAAGCTTTCTTT. Encoded protein: CASSQRGGQGFEAFF.

This clone was observed a handful of times. The V call is TRBV27, the J call TRBJ1-2; D not certain. CDR1 and CDR2 (germline): MNHEY, SMNVEV (reference sequence). V shed 5 bases and J shed 8 bases, with 15 bases lying between them. This CDR3 is 13 amino acids long. DNA for the CDR3: TGTGCCAGCAGTCCGCGTAGGCCGGGAGGCTACACCTTC. Protein product: CASSPRRPGGYTF.

The chain has TRBV7-6 and TRBJ2-1; no reliable D call. Germline V gene lookup returns CDR1 SGHVS and CDR2 FNYEAQ. Trimming left V 1 base short and J 7 bases short, with 8 bases between. The CDR3 runs to 13 residues. The DNA for the CDR3 is TGTGCCAGCAGCTTAGTTGCGCGGAATGAGCAGTTCTTC. Translated: CASSLVARNEQFF.

This chain links TRBV7-2 with TRBJ2-5, with TRBD2 matching 7 bases. This CDR3 comprises 15 residues. The V gene end was trimmed by 1 base and the J gene end by 6 bases; junction bases not matched to a gene: 8. Per the germline V gene, CDR1 is SGHTA and CDR2 is FQGNSA. The CDR3: CASSLGSSGGKTQYF. For the CDR3, the DNA is TGTGCCAGCAGCTTAGGGTCTAGCGGCGGGAAGACCCAGTACTTC. The variable domain in full, with the rest retrieved from reference TRBV7-2 and TRBJ2-5, is GAGVSQSPSNKVTEKGKDVELRCDPISGHTALYWYRQSLGQGLEFLIYFQGNSAPDKSGLPSDRFSAERTGGSVSTLTIQRTQQEDSAVYLCASSLGSSGGKTQYFGPGTRLLVL.

This chain uses TRBV27 with TRBJ1-2; no clear D gene. The CDR3 contains 16 residues. V lost 3 bases to trimming and J lost 7 bases, with 21 bases between them. Germline loops: CDR1 MNHEY, CDR2 SMNVEV (reference sequence). This chain's CDR3 is CASSLGTGSSSSGYTF. CDR3 sequence (DNA): TGTGCCAGCAGTTTGGGAACCGGGAGCTCGTCTAGTGGCTACACCTTC.

This chain links TRBV28 with TRBJ1-1; 8 nucleotides line up with TRBD1. This CDR3 comprises 14 residues. Germline lookup yields CDR1 MDHEN and CDR2 SYDVKM. Trimming took 10 bases from V and 4 from J; bases not matched to a gene: 11. The CDR3 loop is CAIAGQGWGTEAFF. The CDR3 bases are TGTGCCATCGCTGGACAGGGATGGGGCACTGAAGCTTTCTTT.

The genes are TRBV25-1 and TRBJ1-2; a weak D match, TRBD1 (5 bases). Germline-derived CDR1 and CDR2 are MGHDK and SYGVNS. The ends were cut back, 1 base at V and 6 bases at J, with 15 bases in the middle. The CDR3 is 15 amino acids. The DNA of the CDR3 is TGTGCCAGCAGTGAATGGGGGGGGAGGCGCGATGGCTACACCTTC. It specifies CASSEWGGRRDGYTF.

This rearrangement joins TRBV29-1 to TRBJ2-5; TRBD2 agrees at 7 bases. J lost 4 bases, V lost 3 bases, and 11 bases had no gene match. Per germline, CDR1 SQVTM and CDR2 ANQGSEA. This CDR3 contains 15 residues. This CDR3 reads CSVDSMGGMGETQYF. The CDR3 nucleotides are TGCAGCGTTGACAGCATGGGGGGGATGGGAGAGACCCAGTACTTC.

This chain joins TRBV11-2 and TRBJ1-2; perhaps TRBD1 as D (5 bases). Germline CDR1 SGHAT, CDR2 FQNNGV. This CDR3 is built from 15 residues. V gave up 3 bases and J gave up 2 bases, with 13 bases separating them. CDR3 amino acids: CASSLSLGGNYGYTF. The DNA for the CDR3 is TGTGCCAGCAGCTTGAGTCTCGGGGGGAACTATGGCTACACCTTC.

V is TRBV29-1 and J is TRBJ1-1; 10 bases are shared with TRBD1. J gave up 0 bases and V 6 bases, and 7 bases lay outside the gene matches. This CDR3 contains 15 residues. CDR1 is SQVTM and CDR2 is ANQGSEA in the germline V gene. The CDR3 DNA follows: TGCAGCGTCCAAAGACAGGGGGCGATGAACACTGAAGCTTTCTTT. This encodes CSVQRQGAMNTEAFF.

The chain is built from TRBV6-5 and TRBJ2-2; 8 nucleotides line up with TRBD1. Germline CDR1 MNHEY, CDR2 SVGAGI. Germline trimming cut 7 bases from V and 6 bases from J; bases unmatched to any gene: 7. The CDR3 loop spans 14 amino acids. The CDR3 is CASKPGQASGELFF. In DNA form, the CDR3 reads TGTGCCAGCAAACCGGGACAGGCCTCCGGGGAGCTGTTTTTT.

V is TRBV19 and J is TRBJ1-1; TRBD1 is a possible D gene (6 bases). Per germline, CDR1 LNHDA and CDR2 SQIVND (reference sequence). V lost 6 bases and J 1 base, leaving 12 bases between the germline ends. The CDR3 has 14 residues. The CDR3 protein is CASSRDKGNTEAFF. CDR3 bases: TGTGCCAGTAGCCGGGACAAGGGGAACACTGAAGCTTTCTTT.

The V and J genes are TRBV6-6 and TRBJ1-1, with 7 bases matching TRBD1. Germline V gene sequence: CDR1 MNHNY, CDR2 SVGAGI (reference sequence). CDR3 length: 16 residues. Germline trimming cut 2 bases from V and 0 bases from J; bases unmatched to any gene: 6. The DNA for the CDR3 is TGTGCCAGCAGTTACGGACTGACAGGGTTGAACACTGAAGCTTTCTTT. Its translation: CASSYGLTGLNTEAFF.